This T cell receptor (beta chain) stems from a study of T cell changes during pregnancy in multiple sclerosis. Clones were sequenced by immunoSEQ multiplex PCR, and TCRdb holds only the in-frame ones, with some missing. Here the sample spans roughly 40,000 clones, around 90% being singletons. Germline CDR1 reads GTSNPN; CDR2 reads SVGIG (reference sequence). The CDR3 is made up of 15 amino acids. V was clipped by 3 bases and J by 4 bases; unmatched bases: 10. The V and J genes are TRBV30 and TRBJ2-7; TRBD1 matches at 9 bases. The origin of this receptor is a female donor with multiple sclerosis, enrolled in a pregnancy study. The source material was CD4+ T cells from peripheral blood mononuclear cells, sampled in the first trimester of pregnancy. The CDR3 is CAWSNRGQGFYEQYF. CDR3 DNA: TGTGCCTGGAGCAATAGGGGACAGGGTTTTTACGAGCAGTACTTC.